This TCR beta chain appears in the sequencing data of a study of regulatory T cells in long-lasting Graves disease. Whole-study results and caveats: Persistent Graves' patients showed less TCR diversity than newly diagnosed patients showed.

This CDR3 comprises 14 residues. Trimming left V 1 base short and J 4 bases short, with 10 bases between. CDR1 is SGHVS, CDR2 FQNEAQ, per germline. The time point is: persistent/refractory GD, antithyroid drugs over 5 years with positive TRAb. Following extraction of RNA from PBMCs, that RNA was used to make the TCR library. This clonotype has at least ten counts. Its specificity is unknown. Arm-PCR of CDR3 regions with iRepertoire HTBI primers generated TCR beta libraries. One entry per CDR3 protein, called by TCRdb with MiXCR from the multiplex PCR reads. The table has over 450,000 distinct CDR3 sequences, about 22% seen once.

Specimen: peripheral blood mononuclear cells (PBMCs), collected when the disease was refractory, from a patient treated with antithyroid drugs. The gene calls are TRBV7-8 and TRBJ1-2, with D uncertain. This clonotype was obtained from a female donor with Graves disease. CDR3 DNA sequence: TGTGCCAGCAGCTTAGAGGTCGGGGTCTATGGCTACACCTTC. The encoded protein is CASSLEVGVYGYTF.